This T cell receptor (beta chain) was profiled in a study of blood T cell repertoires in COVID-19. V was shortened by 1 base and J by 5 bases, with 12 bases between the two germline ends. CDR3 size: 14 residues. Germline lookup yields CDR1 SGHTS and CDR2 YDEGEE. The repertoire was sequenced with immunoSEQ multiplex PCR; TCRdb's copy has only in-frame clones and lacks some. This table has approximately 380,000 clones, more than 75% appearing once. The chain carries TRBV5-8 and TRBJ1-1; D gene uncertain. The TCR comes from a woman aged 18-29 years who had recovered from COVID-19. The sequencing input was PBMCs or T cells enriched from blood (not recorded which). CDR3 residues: CASSLSPSSTEAFF. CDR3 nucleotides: TGTGCCAGCAGCTTGAGTCCTTCGAGTACTGAAGCTTTCTTT.